Sequencing of this T cell receptor beta chain was carried out in a study of CD8 T cells in ankylosing spondylitis. TCRdb processed the 5' RACE reads anew with MiXCR; each CDR3 protein has one entry. There are around 150,000 distinct CDR3 sequences in the sample; 7.3% occur only once, and about an eighth lies in the top ten. Germline assignment: CDR1 SGHRS and CDR2 YFSETQ. Trimming left V 4 bases short and J 8 bases short, with 19 bases between. The CDR3 covers 15 residues. This clonotype was recorded at least ten times. The sequenced material came from blood, either unsorted or a sorted T cell fraction (not recorded which). This receptor was taken from a female donor with ankylosing spondylitis or in good health (not recorded which). This sequence joins TRBV5-1 and TRBJ1-3; weak D call: TRBD1 (5 bases). The CDR3 loop reads CASSIGDPSRDTIYF. CDR3 coding DNA: TGCGCCAGCAGCATCGGGGACCCCTCTCGGGACACCATATATTTT. Based on the CDR3 plus reference TRBV5-1 and TRBJ1-3, the full variable domain is KAGVTQTPRYLIKTRGQQVTLSCSPISGHRSVSWYQQTPGQGLQFLFEYFSETQRNKGNFPGRFSGRQFSNSRSEMNVSTLELGDSALYLCASSIGDPSRDTIYFGEGSWLTVV.